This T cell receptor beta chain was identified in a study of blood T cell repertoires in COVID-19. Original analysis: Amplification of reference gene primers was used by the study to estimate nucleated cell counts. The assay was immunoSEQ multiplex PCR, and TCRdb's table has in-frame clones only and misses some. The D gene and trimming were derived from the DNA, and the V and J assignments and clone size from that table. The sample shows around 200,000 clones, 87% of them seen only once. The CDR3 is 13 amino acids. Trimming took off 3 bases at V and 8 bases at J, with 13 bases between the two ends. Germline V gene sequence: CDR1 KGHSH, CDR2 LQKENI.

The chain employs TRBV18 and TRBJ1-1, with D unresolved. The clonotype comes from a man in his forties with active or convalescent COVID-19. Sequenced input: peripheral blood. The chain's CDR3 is CASSPTVGREAFF. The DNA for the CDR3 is TGTGCCAGCTCACCTACAGTAGGTCGAGAAGCTTTCTTT.